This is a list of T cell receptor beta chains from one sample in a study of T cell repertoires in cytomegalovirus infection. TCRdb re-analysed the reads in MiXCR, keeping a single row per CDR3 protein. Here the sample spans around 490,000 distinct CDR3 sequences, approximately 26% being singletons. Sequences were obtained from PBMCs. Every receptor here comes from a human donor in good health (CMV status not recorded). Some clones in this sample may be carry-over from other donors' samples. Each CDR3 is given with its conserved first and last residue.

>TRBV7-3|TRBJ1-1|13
CASTKTGGPEAFF
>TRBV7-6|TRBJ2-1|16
CASSTRTSAGHNEQFF
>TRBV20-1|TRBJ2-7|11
CSVTGLDEQYF
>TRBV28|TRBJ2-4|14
CASSFSGLRPIQYF
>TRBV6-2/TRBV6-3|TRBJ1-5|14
CASSYTRPNQPQHF
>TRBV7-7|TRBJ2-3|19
CASSSRLTAGSASTDTQYF
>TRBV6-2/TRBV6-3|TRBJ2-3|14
CASMPSGRTDTQYF
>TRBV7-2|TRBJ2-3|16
CASSLFAREGSGTQYF
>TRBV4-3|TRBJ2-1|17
CASSQMLRGSSYNEQFF
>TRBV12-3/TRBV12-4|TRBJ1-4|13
CASRPLGQRKLFF
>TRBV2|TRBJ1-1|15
CASSDYRLANTEAFF
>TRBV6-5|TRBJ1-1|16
CASSPLGDPTNTEAFF
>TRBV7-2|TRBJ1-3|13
CASTSSGGNTIYF
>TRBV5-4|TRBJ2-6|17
CASSIGGARSGANVLTF
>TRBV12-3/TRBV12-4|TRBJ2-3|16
CASSSLSGISTDTQYF
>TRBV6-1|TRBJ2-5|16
CASSATPGGRQETQYF
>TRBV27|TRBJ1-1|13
CASSFIRNTEAFF
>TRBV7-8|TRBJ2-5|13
CASMGGSQETQYF
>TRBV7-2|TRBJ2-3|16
CASSPPWTAPQDTQYF
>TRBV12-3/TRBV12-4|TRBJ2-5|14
CASSFGGYQETQYF
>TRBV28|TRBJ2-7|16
CASSLKFTARSYEQYF
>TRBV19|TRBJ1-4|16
CASSIEETRTNEKLFF